This T cell receptor (beta chain) was captured by sequencing in a study of blood T cell repertoires in COVID-19. Study-level background: Sites across the United States, Italy and Spain contributed samples from acute and convalescent COVID-19. The analysed material was cDNA or gDNA that came from T cells, B-cell-depleted T cells, or PBMCs.

This clone has ten or more counts. The assay was immunoSEQ multiplex PCR, and TCRdb's table has in-frame clones only and misses some. The table has approximately 150,000 clones, 84% seen once; the top ten hold 4.5% to 5.5%. The CDR3 length is 13 residues. The germline gives CDR1 SGHNT, CDR2 YYREEE (reference sequence). J was trimmed by 7 bases and V by 1 base; bases with no gene match: 2. The TCR comes from a human donor in a cohort sampled during active COVID-19. The chain couples TRBV5-4 to TRBJ2-7; 10 nucleotides match TRBD1. Sequenced material: peripheral blood. Here the CDR3 reads CASSLLGQGEQYF. The CDR3 region has the DNA TGTGCCAGCAGCTTGTTGGGACAGGGGGAGCAGTACTTC.